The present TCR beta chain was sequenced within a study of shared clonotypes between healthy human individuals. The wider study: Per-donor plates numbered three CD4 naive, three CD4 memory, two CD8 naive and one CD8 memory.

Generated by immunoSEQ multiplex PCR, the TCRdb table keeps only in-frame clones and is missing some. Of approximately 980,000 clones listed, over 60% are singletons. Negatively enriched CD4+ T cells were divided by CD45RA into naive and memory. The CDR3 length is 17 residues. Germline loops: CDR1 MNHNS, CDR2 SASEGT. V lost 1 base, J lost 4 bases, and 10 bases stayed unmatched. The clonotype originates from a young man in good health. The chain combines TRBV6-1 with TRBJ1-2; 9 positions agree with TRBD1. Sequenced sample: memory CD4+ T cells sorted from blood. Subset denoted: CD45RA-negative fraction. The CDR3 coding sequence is TGTGCCAGCAGTGAAGGGGGGACAGGGTTTAACCTCTATGGCTACACCTTC. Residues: CASSEGGTGFNLYGYTF.